The table lists the clone carrying this T cell receptor beta chain with a few counts. The antigen is undetermined. The CDR3 runs to 15 residues. CDR1 and CDR2 from the germline V gene are SGDLS and YYNGEE. Trimming at V came to 6 bases and at J to 4 bases, leaving 5 bases not matched to a gene. This sample was included in a study of cytomegalovirus exposure and HLA in healthy donors. Study-level results: Upon later analysis, TCR association rates were observed to vary by HLA locus, being highest for DRB1 and lowest for HLA-C. Across donors, presence/absence analyses took sequencing depth to be roughly uniform.

Vbeta (60) and Jbeta (13) primers were used in the PCR. The method was immunoSEQ multiplex PCR; TCRdb's version includes in-frame clones alone and lacks a portion of them. The table shows fewer than 200,000 clones, with approximately 85% occurring only once. The sample consisted of PBMCs. This chain uses TRBV9 with TRBJ2-1, with 12 bases that match TRBD2. This TCR came from a man aged 50-60 years in good health and CMV-seropositive. DNA of the CDR3: TGTGCCAGCACCCTGACTAGCGGGAGTTACAATGAGCAGTTCTTC. It encodes CASTLTSGSYNEQFF.